The TCR beta chain described here comes from a study of T-cell memory formation after mild COVID-19. General study results and limits: Detection of some responders pre-infection suggested pre-existing cross-reactive memory T cells participated.

From germline, CDR1 is SEHNR and CDR2 FQNEAQ (reference sequence). This CDR3 is 12 amino acids long. Trimming shortened V by 8 bases and J by 1 base, and 9 bases separated the two germline ends. A 5'RACE reaction primed in the constant segment made cDNA libraries of TCR alpha and TCR beta, and these carried sample barcodes and UMIs. TCRdb passed the 5' RACE reads through MiXCR, listing each CDR3 protein once. The repertoire holds under 650,000 distinct CDR3 sequences, with under 20% as singletons. This clonotype was observed at least ten times. Its antigen is still unknown. Sequenced material: PBMCs or a T cell subset sorted from them (not recorded which). The TCR comes from an adult woman who had mild COVID-19 (a few samples of this study predate the infection). Cell type and time point are not known. The chain is built from TRBV7-9 and TRBJ2-7, with D uncertain. The CDR3 DNA is TGTGCCAGCGCCGGTACTTCCTACGAGCAGTACTTC. This gives the protein CASAGTSYEQYF.